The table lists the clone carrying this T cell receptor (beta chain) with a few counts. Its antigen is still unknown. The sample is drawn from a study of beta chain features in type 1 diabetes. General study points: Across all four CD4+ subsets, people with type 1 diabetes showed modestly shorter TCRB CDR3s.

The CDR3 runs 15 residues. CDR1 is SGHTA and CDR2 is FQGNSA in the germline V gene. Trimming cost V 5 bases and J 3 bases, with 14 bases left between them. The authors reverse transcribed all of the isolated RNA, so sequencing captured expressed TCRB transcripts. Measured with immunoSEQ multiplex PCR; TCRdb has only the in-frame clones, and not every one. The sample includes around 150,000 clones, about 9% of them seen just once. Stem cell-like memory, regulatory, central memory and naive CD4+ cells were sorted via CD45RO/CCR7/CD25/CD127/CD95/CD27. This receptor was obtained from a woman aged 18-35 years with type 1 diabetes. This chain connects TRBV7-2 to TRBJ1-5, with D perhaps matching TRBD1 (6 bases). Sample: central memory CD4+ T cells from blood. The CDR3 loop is CASSRAAGDNQPQHF. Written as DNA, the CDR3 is TGTGCCAGCAGCCGGGCCGCAGGGGACAATCAGCCCCAGCATTTT.